One sample yielded the 30 T cell receptor beta chains listed below, sequenced in a study of cytomegalovirus exposure and HLA in healthy donors. The PCR was carried out with 60 Vbeta primers and 13 Jbeta primers. Some clones are missing from TCRdb's copy, which holds only in-frame ones; the method was immunoSEQ multiplex PCR. The sample lists 150,000 to 200,000 clones, around 88% occurring once. Sequencing was performed on PBMCs. These receptors were taken from a woman between 25 and 40 years old in good health and CMV-seronegative.

V is TRBV10-1 and J is TRBJ2-3, with 8 bases matching TRBD2. The V gene's germline CDR1 is WNHNN and CDR2 SYGVQD (reference sequence). The CDR3 extends over 12 amino acids. With V trimmed by 6 bases and J by 8 bases, 4 bases remained unmatched. CDR3 protein: CASSGGAATQYF. CDR3 coding DNA: TGCGCCAGCAGCGGGGGGGCCGCTACGCAGTATTTT.

The rearrangement joins TRBV5-6 to TRBJ1-3, with D uncertain. The CDR3 consists of 15 residues. The V gene lost 0 bases and the J gene lost 0 bases, with 7 bases spanning the gap. Germline V gene sequence: CDR1 SGHDT, CDR2 YYEEEE. CDR3 in amino acids: CASSLVGVSGNTIYF. Written as DNA, the CDR3 is TGTGCCAGCAGCTTGGTCGGAGTCTCTGGAAACACCATATATTTT.

The chain has TRBV2 and TRBJ1-3, with D perhaps TRBD1 (6 bases). The V and J ends lost 6 bases and 0 bases respectively, with 15 bases between them. There are 16 residues in the CDR3. Germline CDR1 reads SNHLY; CDR2 reads FYNNEI. CDR3 loop: CASSREQGSSGNTIYF. As DNA, the CDR3 is TGTGCCAGCAGCCGTGAACAGGGAAGCTCTGGAAACACCATATATTTT.

This sequence joins TRBV2 and TRBJ2-4; weak D call: TRBD1 (5 bases). Germline CDR1 is SNHLY and CDR2 is FYNNEI. The CDR3 runs to 13 residues. V lost 10 bases, J lost 2 bases, and 12 bases lay in between. CDR3 amino acids: CATQDRPKNIQYF. As DNA, the CDR3 is TGTGCCACTCAAGACAGACCCAAAAACATTCAGTACTTC. The entire variable domain, with the rest obtained from reference TRBV2 and TRBJ2-4, is as follows: EPEVTQTPSHQVTQMGQEVILRCVPISNHLYFYWYRQILGQKVEFLVSFYNNEISEKSEIFDDQFSVERPDGSNFTLKIRSTKLEDSAMYFCATQDRPKNIQYFGAGTRLSVL.

The chain uses TRBV25-1 and TRBJ1-6; D is unclear. Germline assignment: CDR1 MGHDK and CDR2 SYGVNS. Trimming shortened V by 0 bases and J by 10 bases, and 7 bases separated the two germline ends. The CDR3 consists of 13 residues. CDR3 protein: CASSEYGESPLHF. The CDR3 DNA reads TGTGCCAGCAGTGAATACGGGGAATCACCCCTCCACTTT.

V usage is TRBV4-1 and J usage is TRBJ1-1, with D perhaps matching TRBD1 (5 bases). CDR3 length equals 14 residues. V lost 5 bases and J lost 1, with 11 bases in between. Germline-derived CDR1 and CDR2 are MGHRA and YSYEKL. The CDR3 region has the DNA TGCGCCAGCAGCTACCCGGGGGAGAACACTGAAGCTTTCTTT. Encoded protein: CASSYPGENTEAFF.

With respect to this clone: Germline is not matched at one junction end, which may reflect a read error. The genes are TRBV11-2 and TRBJ1-1, with TRBD1 identical over 8 bases. CDR1 and CDR2 (germline): SGHAT, FQNNGV. This CDR3 is 13 amino acids long. CDR3 in amino acids: CASSLDRGREAFF. CDR3 DNA sequence: TGTGCCAGCAGCCTAGACAGGGGCAGAGAAGCTTTCTTT. The full variable domain, with the rest looked up from reference TRBV11-2 and TRBJ1-1, is EAGVAQSPRYKIIEKRQSVAFWCNPISGHATLYWYQQILGQGPKLLIQFQNNGVVDDSQLPKDRFSAERLKGVDSTLKIQPAKLEDSAVYLCASSLDRGREAFFGQGTRLTVV.

This clone showed up just a few times. The chain is built from TRBV5-8 and TRBJ1-1; tentative D call: TRBD1 (5 bases). The V and J ends lost 0 bases and 1 base respectively, with 7 bases between them. CDR1 and CDR2 from the germline V gene are SGHTS and YDEGEE. The CDR3 is made up of 14 amino acids. The CDR3 DNA reads TGTGCCAGCAGCTTGGCCGGGGGGAACACTGAAGCTTTCTTT. Protein product: CASSLAGGNTEAFF.

The chain employs TRBV9 and TRBJ2-2; TRBD2 is a possible D gene (5 bases). The CDR3 is made up of 20 amino acids. The ends were cut back, 0 bases at V and 1 base at J, with 22 bases in the middle. Per germline, CDR1 SGDLS and CDR2 YYNGEE. The CDR3 loop is CASSVVGSPRQTQNTGELFF. The CDR3 coding sequence is TGTGCCAGCAGCGTAGTGGGGAGCCCCCGCCAGACTCAGAACACCGGGGAGCTGTTTTTT.

This chain links TRBV27 with TRBJ2-2, with 11 bases matching TRBD2. V shed 6 bases, J shed 7 bases, and the junction held 10 bases outside the gene matches. This CDR3 is 16 amino acids long. Germline V CDR1 and CDR2: MNHEY, SMNVEV (reference sequence). As DNA, the CDR3 is TGTGCCAGCAGCCCAACACTAGCGGGAGCAATCGGGGAGCTGTTTTTT. This translates into CASSPTLAGAIGELFF.

V gene TRBV11-2 combines with J gene TRBJ2-1; 9 bases line up with TRBD1. The CDR3 spans 15 residues. Trimming at V came to 4 bases and at J to 10 bases, leaving 11 bases not matched to a gene. Germline loops: CDR1 SGHAT, CDR2 FQNNGV. CDR3 nucleotides: TGTGCCAGCAGCTCGACAGGGGGTTTTCGGTCCGAGCAGTTCTTC. Translated: CASSSTGGFRSEQFF.

A remark on this clone: The junction departs from germline at one end; a sequencing error may be responsible. The chain carries TRBV19 and TRBJ2-5, with D possibly TRBD2 on 6 matching bases. The CDR3 is 15 amino acids. Germline values: CDR1 LNHDA, CDR2 SQIVND (reference sequence). The CDR3 DNA reads TGTGCCAGCAGTATGGGCCGGGGGTTTGGGGAGACCCAGTACTTC. Translating gives CASSMGRGFGETQYF. Based on the CDR3 plus reference TRBV19 and TRBJ2-5, the full variable domain is DGGITQSPKYLFRKEGQNVTLSCEQNLNHDAMYWYRQDPGQGLRLIYYSQIVNDFQKGDIAEGYSVSREKKESFPLTVTSAQKNPTAFYLCASSMGRGFGETQYFGPGTRLLVL.

The chain has TRBV5-1 and TRBJ1-6; maybe TRBD1 (6 bases). V lost 0 bases, J lost 10 bases, and 11 bases lay in between. CDR3 length equals 14 residues. The germline V gene encodes CDR1 SGHRS and CDR2 YFSETQ. Here the CDR3 reads CASSLETGRSPLHF. The CDR3 bases are TGCGCCAGCAGCTTGGAGACAGGACGGTCACCCCTCCACTTT.

This clone was seen just once. This chain joins TRBV9 and TRBJ1-3, with 7 bases aligning to TRBD1. Germline V gene sequence: CDR1 SGDLS, CDR2 YYNGEE. With 4 bases clipped from V and 11 bases from J, the junction kept 9 bases outside the gene matches. The CDR3 is 13 amino acids. DNA for the CDR3: TGTGCCAGCAGCAGGGGACAGCCGGGCGCCATATATTTT. Its protein is CASSRGQPGAIYF.

The V gene is TRBV6-4, the J gene TRBJ2-7, with unresolved D. The CDR3 length is 13 residues. Germline values: CDR1 MRHNA, CDR2 SNTAGT. V gave up 4 bases and J gave up 3 bases, with 10 bases separating them. The CDR3, as DNA: TGTGCCAGCAGTGTCGGTCCGAGCTACGAGCAGTACTTC. Its protein product is CASSVGPSYEQYF.

The rearrangement joins TRBV6-6 to TRBJ1-1; 9 bases are shared with TRBD1. The germline V gene has CDR1 MNHNY and CDR2 SVGAGI (reference sequence). The V and J ends lost 5 bases and 11 bases, in that order; junction bases with no gene match: 12. The CDR3 loop spans 14 amino acids. Here the CDR3 reads CASSNRDRGRNAFF. The CDR3 coding sequence is TGTGCCAGCAGTAACCGAGACAGGGGGAGGAATGCTTTCTTT.

The gene calls are TRBV7-9 and TRBJ1-1; the match to TRBD1 covers 8 bases. Germline V gives CDR1 SEHNR, CDR2 FQNEAQ (reference sequence). CDR3 length equals 16 residues. Trimming cost V 1 base and J 8 bases; bases outside gene matches: 12. The chain's CDR3 is CASSLGIMTGALEAFF. The CDR3 DNA sequence: TGTGCCAGCAGCTTAGGAATTATGACAGGGGCTCTCGAAGCTTTCTTT.

The rearrangement uses TRBV2 and TRBJ2-7; 9 bases map to TRBD1. CDR1 is SNHLY and CDR2 is FYNNEI in the germline V gene. The CDR3 runs 17 residues. V lost 5 bases and J lost 0; bases outside the gene matches: 11. Here the CDR3 DNA reads TGTGCCAGCAGTCGTTTTACCGGGACAGGGAGCTCCTACGAGCAGTACTTC. It encodes CASSRFTGTGSSYEQYF.

The chain is built from TRBV4-3 and TRBJ1-1, with 7 bases fitting TRBD1. The CDR3 consists of 14 residues. Germline CDR1 LGHNA, CDR2 YSLEER. V lost 1 base to trimming and J lost 4 bases; unmatched junction nucleotides: 3. As DNA, the CDR3 is TGCGCCAGCAGCCAAGTACAGGGGTTCACTGAAGCTTTCTTT. Translation gives CASSQVQGFTEAFF.

The CDR3 nucleotides are TGTGCCAGCACCCCAGGGTCCTATAATTCACCCCTCCACTTT. Translating it yields CASTPGSYNSPLHF. The rearrangement links TRBV7-2 to TRBJ1-6; possible D gene TRBD1, 5 bases. This CDR3 has 14 residues. Trimming removed 7 bases from V and 1 base from J, with 8 bases in between. The germline CDR1 and CDR2 sequences are SGHTA and FQGNSA.

The sample holds a few counts of this clone. V and J are TRBV4-1 and TRBJ1-1, with TRBD1 matching 7 bases. The CDR3 consists of 13 residues. From germline, CDR1 is MGHRA and CDR2 YSYEKL. The V segment lost 6 bases and the J segment 6 bases; nucleotides outside the gene matches: 7. CDR3 in DNA: TGCGCCAGCAGTCCCGGGACAGACGCTGAAGCTTTCTTT. This encodes CASSPGTDAEAFF.

The chain employs TRBV19 and TRBJ2-7; 8 nucleotides align to TRBD2. This CDR3 is built from 18 residues. Germline CDR1 is LNHDA and CDR2 is SQIVND (reference sequence). Unmatched junction bases numbered 16, after V lost 4 bases and J lost 2 bases. CDR3 bases: TGTGCCAGTAGTACAAGGTCCATTCGCGGGGGGATACCCTACGAGCAGTACTTC. Translating it yields CASSTRSIRGGIPYEQYF. Supplemented by reference TRBV19 and TRBJ2-7, the full variable domain reads DGGITQSPKYLFRKEGQNVTLSCEQNLNHDAMYWYRQDPGQGLRLIYYSQIVNDFQKGDIAEGYSVSREKKESFPLTVTSAQKNPTAFYLCASSTRSIRGGIPYEQYFGPGTRLTVT.

The chain carries TRBV25-1 and TRBJ1-6; possible D gene TRBD1, 5 bases. The CDR3 has 13 amino acids. Trimming pared 2 bases from V and 10 bases from J, leaving 9 bases between. The germline V gene encodes CDR1 MGHDK and CDR2 SYGVNS. The CDR3 sequence: CASSEIGVSPLHF. The CDR3 nucleotides are TGTGCCAGCAGTGAAATAGGGGTCTCACCCCTCCACTTT.

This clone was seen a single time. The chain combines TRBV5-1 with TRBJ1-2; D possibly corresponds to TRBD1 (5 bases). Germline V lookup: CDR1 SGHRS, CDR2 YFSETQ. Trimming took 0 bases from V and 6 from J, leaving 12 bases between them. There are 14 residues in the CDR3. CDR3 protein: CASSLAGRRDGYTF. CDR3 DNA sequence: TGCGCCAGCAGCTTGGCCGGCCGCAGGGATGGCTACACCTTC.

This clone was counted a single time. The chain is built from TRBV10-3 and TRBJ2-3; D perhaps matches TRBD2 (7 bases). Trimming pared 10 bases from V and 6 bases from J, leaving 23 bases between. From germline, CDR1 is ENHRY and CDR2 SYGVKD. CDR3 length equals 15 residues. The DNA for the CDR3 is TGTGCCACCCAATTGGGGGGGGCCTCAGGGGATACGCAGTATTTT. It is translated as CATQLGGASGDTQYF.

The chain employs TRBV6-5 and TRBJ1-2; D gene unclear. This CDR3 has 16 residues. From germline, CDR1 is MNHEY and CDR2 SVGAGI. V lost 0 bases and J 0 bases, leaving 11 bases between the germline ends. The CDR3 nucleotides are TGTGCCAGCAGTTACTCGGTGTCCCGAGCTAACTATGGCTACACCTTC. As protein: CASSYSVSRANYGYTF.

The gene calls are TRBV6-6 and TRBJ2-7; 8 nucleotides line up with TRBD1. This CDR3 has 13 amino acids. V trimming: 5 bases; J trimming: 10 bases; junction bases outside the gene matches: 10. The germline CDR1 and CDR2 sequences are MNHNY and SVGAGI (reference sequence). In nucleotides, the CDR3 is TGTGCCAGCAGTCAAATGACAGGGGTAGGCCAGTACTTC. Translating gives CASSQMTGVGQYF.

The chain carries TRBV9 and TRBJ1-1, with a possible D match to TRBD1 (6 bases). CDR1 and CDR2 (germline): SGDLS, YYNGEE. The length of the CDR3 is 15 residues. With 2 bases removed from V and 2 bases from J, the gap between germline ends came to 13 bases. CDR3 protein: CASSVLDSFNTEAFF. CDR3 DNA: TGTGCCAGCAGCGTGTTGGACAGTTTCAACACTGAAGCTTTCTTT.

The chain uses TRBV7-9 and TRBJ1-5; D is perhaps TRBD1 (6 bases). Trimming left V 3 bases short and J 0 bases short, with 9 bases between. The CDR3 is made up of 15 amino acids. CDR1 is SEHNR and CDR2 is FQNEAQ in the germline V gene (reference sequence). This CDR3 reads CASSFGQHSNQPQHF. For the CDR3, the DNA is TGTGCCAGCAGCTTTGGACAGCATAGCAATCAGCCCCAGCATTTT. The complete variable domain, with remaining parts taken from reference TRBV7-9 and TRBJ1-5, reads DTGVSQNPRHKITKRGQNVTFRCDPISEHNRLYWYRQTLGQGPEFLTYFQNEAQLEKSRLLSDRFSAERPKGSFSTLEIQRTEQGDSAMYLCASSFGQHSNQPQHFGDGTRLSIL.

This clone has just one count. This chain links TRBV15 with TRBJ2-3; no definite D call. The CDR3 extends over 14 amino acids. Germline V lookup: CDR1 LNHNV, CDR2 YYDKDF (reference sequence). V gave up 1 base and J gave up 0 bases, with 5 bases separating them. CDR3 sequence reads: CATSRGLSTDTQYF. In DNA, the CDR3 is TGTGCCACCAGCAGAGGGCTTAGCACAGATACGCAGTATTTT.